Below are 30 T cell receptor beta chains sequenced from a single sample in a study of OX40 agonist ivuxolimab in advanced cancers. Assay used: immunoSEQ multiplex PCR; TCRdb lists only in-frame clones, some missing. The data contain over 15,000 clones, around 91% of them seen just once; the ten biggest clones take up roughly 50%. The specimen was CD4+ or CD8+ T cells sorted from blood, collected in a trial of the OX40 agonist ivuxolimab. Source of these receptors: an adult with an advanced solid tumor such as melanoma, head and neck, liver or kidney cancer.

This clone appeared once. The chain is built from TRBV7-2 and TRBJ1-5; D gene unclear. V lost 1 base, J lost 9 bases, and 16 bases lay in between. The germline CDR1 and CDR2 sequences are SGHTA and FQGNSA. CDR3 length: 15 amino acids. CDR3 in DNA: TGTGCCAGCAGCTTAGTTCGGGTCGACGGTACGCCCCAGCATTTT. Its protein is CASSLVRVDGTPQHF.

The gene calls are TRBV27 and TRBJ2-1; D uncertain. CDR3 length equals 17 residues. Trimming took 6 bases from V and 0 from J, leaving 18 bases between them. Germline V gene sequence: CDR1 MNHEY, CDR2 SMNVEV (reference sequence). CDR3 protein: CASSDSLGGSSYNEQFF. The CDR3 bases are TGTGCCAGCAGCGACTCCCTGGGCGGCAGCTCCTACAATGAGCAGTTCTTC.

This sequence joins TRBV7-2 and TRBJ2-3; a possible D gene is TRBD1 (6 bases). Germline loops: CDR1 SGHTA, CDR2 FQGNSA. V was cut by 1 base and J by 5 bases, with 13 bases left in between. This CDR3 is 15 amino acids long. The CDR3 region is CASSLGQGSRDTQYF. The CDR3 nucleotides are TGTGCCAGCAGCTTAGGTCAGGGGTCGAGAGATACGCAGTATTTT.

The J gene is TRBJ2-3, the V gene TRBV7-3, with a weak D call TRBD2 (5 bases). This CDR3 comprises 15 residues. Trimming removed 5 bases at V and 0 bases at J, with 12 bases between. CDR1 is SGHTA, CDR2 FQGTGA, per germline. CDR3 in amino acids: CASSHGLTSTDTQYF. The CDR3 DNA reads as TGTGCCAGCAGCCATGGACTCACTAGCACAGATACGCAGTATTTT.

V gene TRBV4-1 combines with J gene TRBJ2-7, with D possibly TRBD1 on 5 matching bases. Germline assignment: CDR1 MGHRA and CDR2 YSYEKL. Between the trimmed V and J ends, which lost 3 bases and 5 bases, there was a span of 14 bases. The CDR3 contains 14 residues. CDR3: CASSQLRVHDEQYF. CDR3 sequence (DNA): TGCGCCAGCAGCCAGCTCAGGGTTCACGACGAGCAGTACTTC.

On this clone itself: One end of the junction does not line up with germline, which may come from a read error. V gene TRBV2 combines with J gene TRBJ2-5; 8 bases are shared with TRBD2. Germline V gene data show CDR1 as SNHLY and CDR2 as FYNNEI. The CDR3 runs to 14 residues. CDR3 DNA sequence: TGTGCCAGCAGTCAAGCGGGAGTCGGAGAGACCCAGTACTTC. Protein: CASSQAGVGETQYF. The full variable domain, with the rest looked up from reference TRBV2 and TRBJ2-5, is EPEVTQTPSHQVTQMGQEVILRCVPISNHLYFYWYRQILGQKVEFLVSFYNNEISEKSEIFDDQFSVERPDGSNFTLKIRSTKLEDSAMYFCASSQAGVGETQYFGPGTRLLVL.

The chain carries TRBV7-9 and TRBJ2-7; unclear D gene. Germline CDR1 SEHNR, CDR2 FQNEAQ (reference sequence). The ends were cut back, 5 bases at V and 2 bases at J, with 10 bases in the middle. This CDR3 comprises 13 residues. CDR3 sequence reads: CASSDLVTYEQYF. The CDR3 nucleotides are TGTGCCAGCAGCGACCTAGTAACCTACGAGCAGTACTTC.

This chain links TRBV5-4 with TRBJ2-5, with D hard to call. This CDR3 region has 14 residues. The ends were cut back, 1 base at V and 1 base at J, with 8 bases in the middle. Germline V lookup: CDR1 SGHNT, CDR2 YYREEE (reference sequence). CDR3 DNA: TGTGCCAGCAGCTTGTTGCGGACCCAAGAGACCCAGTACTTC. Translated, it gives CASSLLRTQETQYF.

For this clone: At one end, the junction sequence differs from germline, possibly due to a read error. This specimen includes other DNA sequences encoding the same CDR3. V is TRBV7-3 and J is TRBJ2-7; possible D gene TRBD2, 5 bases. The CDR3 covers 13 residues. The V gene's germline CDR1 is SGHTA and CDR2 FQGTGA. In nucleotides, the CDR3 is TGTGCCAGTAGCTCGGGTTCTCGGGGCGAGCAGTACTTC. Protein product: CASSSGSRGEQYF. Together with reference TRBV7-3 and TRBJ2-7, the CDR3 gives the full variable domain: GAGVSQTPSNKVTEKGKYVELRCDPISGHTALYWYRQSLGQGPEFLIYFQGTGAADDSGLPNDRFFAVRPEGSVSTLKIQRTERGDSAVYLCASSSGSRGEQYFGPGTRLTVT.

V usage is TRBV15 and J usage is TRBJ2-1; TRBD2 agrees at 7 bases. CDR1 and CDR2 (germline): LNHNV, YYDKDF (reference sequence). V shed 6 bases and J 5 bases; nucleotides not matched to a gene: 4. CDR3 length: 13 amino acids. The CDR3 nucleotides read TGTGCCACCAGGAGGCTAGCGGACAATGAGCAGTTCTTC. Protein: CATRRLADNEQFF.

The chain recombines TRBV11-2 with TRBJ1-1; TRBD1 might be the D (5 bases). V lost 7 bases, J lost 2 bases, and 14 bases lay in between. There are 14 residues in the CDR3. Per the germline V gene, CDR1 is SGHAT and CDR2 is FQNNGV. The CDR3 DNA follows: TGTGCCAGCAACCACCCAGGACAAAACACTGAAGCTTTCTTT. Amino acid sequence: CASNHPGQNTEAFF.

V usage is TRBV29-1 and J usage is TRBJ2-7; 10 bases align to TRBD1. This CDR3 comprises 13 residues. Germline trimming cut 7 bases from V and 1 base from J; bases unmatched to any gene: 4. In germline, CDR1 is SQVTM, CDR2 ANQGSEA. The CDR3 protein is CSGLDRGSYEQYF. The CDR3, as DNA: TGCAGCGGGCTGGACAGGGGGTCCTACGAGCAGTACTTC.

The V gene is TRBV7-9, the J gene TRBJ2-5; D unclear. The CDR3 is 12 residues long. Germline V lookup: CDR1 SEHNR, CDR2 FQNEAQ (reference sequence). CDR3 sequence reads: CMWNPPQETQYF. CDR3 DNA sequence: TGTATGTGGAACCCCCCACAAGAGACCCAGTACTTC.

The chain joins TRBV4-1 to TRBJ2-5, with 7 nucleotides matching TRBD2. Trimming removed 2 bases from V and 4 bases from J; junction bases left unmatched: 1. The CDR3 is made up of 13 amino acids. The germline V gene has CDR1 MGHRA and CDR2 YSYEKL. CDR3 protein: CASSQIAGETQYF. In DNA, the CDR3 is TGCGCCAGCAGCCAAATAGCGGGAGAGACCCAGTACTTC.

This chain connects TRBV5-1 to TRBJ2-2; weak D call: TRBD2 (6 bases). V shed 0 bases and J shed 7 bases, with 10 bases lying between them. Germline CDR1 reads SGHRS; CDR2 reads YFSETQ. The CDR3 is 14 amino acids. The chain's CDR3 is CASSLAGGIGELFF. CDR3 bases: TGCGCCAGCAGCTTGGCCGGGGGTATCGGGGAGCTGTTTTTT.

The chain recombines TRBV6-4 with TRBJ2-2; D unclear. The V gene's germline CDR1 is MRHNA and CDR2 SNTAGT. Between the trimmed V and J ends, which lost 2 bases and 3 bases, there was a span of 13 bases. This CDR3 has 16 amino acids. The DNA for the CDR3 is TGTGCCAGCAGTGACAGGGTCAACTGGGACACCGGGGAGCTGTTTTTT. Translated: CASSDRVNWDTGELFF.

The chain carries TRBV7-9 and TRBJ2-7; the match to TRBD1 covers 7 bases. From germline, CDR1 is SEHNR and CDR2 FQNEAQ (reference sequence). CDR3 size: 14 residues. Trimming cost V 6 bases and J 0 bases; bases outside gene matches: 5. CDR3 sequence: CASSSRDSSYEQYF. DNA of the CDR3: TGTGCCAGCAGTTCTAGGGACAGCTCCTACGAGCAGTACTTC. The variable domain in full, with the rest retrieved from reference TRBV7-9 and TRBJ2-7, is DTGVSQNPRHKITKRGQNVTFRCDPISEHNRLYWYRQTLGQGPEFLTYFQNEAQLEKSRLLSDRFSAERPKGSFSTLEIQRTEQGDSAMYLCASSSRDSSYEQYFGPGTRLTVT.

This chain links TRBV7-6 with TRBJ2-1; D remains unclear. The CDR3 has 15 amino acids. The V gene's germline CDR1 is SGHVS and CDR2 FNYEAQ. V was pared by 6 bases and J by 2 bases, with 14 bases between. DNA for the CDR3: TGTGCCAGCAGTCCCCAGGCATCCGCCTACAATGAGCAGTTCTTC. Translating gives CASSPQASAYNEQFF.

This clone was picked up one time. The rearrangement joins TRBV6-1 to TRBJ2-1; D might be TRBD1 or TRBD2, each matching 5 bases. The V end lost 4 bases, the J end lost 8 bases, and 18 bases lay between the germline ends. The CDR3 is made up of 15 amino acids. Germline CDR1 is MNHNS and CDR2 is SASEGT. CDR3: CASSGLWGRRDEQFF. In nucleotides, the CDR3 is TGTGCCAGCAGTGGACTATGGGGCAGGAGAGATGAGCAGTTCTTC.

The DNA for the CDR3 is TGCGCCAGCAGCTTGGAGGCTACCTACGAGCAGTACTTC. Encoded protein: CASSLEATYEQYF. The chain recombines TRBV5-1 with TRBJ2-7, with D unclear. V was clipped by 0 bases and J by 2 bases, with 6 bases between them. Germline V CDR1 and CDR2: SGHRS, YFSETQ. This CDR3 spans 13 amino acids.

The V and J genes are TRBV7-8 and TRBJ1-1; D not certain. This CDR3 comprises 14 residues. V lost 5 bases to trimming and J lost 3 bases, with 13 bases between them. Germline V gives CDR1 SGHVS, CDR2 FQNEAQ. This CDR3 reads CASSDTPGDTEAFF. In DNA form, the CDR3 reads TGTGCCAGCAGCGACACACCTGGGGACACTGAAGCTTTCTTT.

This sequence joins TRBV29-1 and TRBJ2-7, with 7 positions matching TRBD2. J was trimmed by 4 bases and V by 7 bases; bases with no gene match: 10. This CDR3 has 13 residues. Germline V gene lookup returns CDR1 SQVTM and CDR2 ANQGSEA. The CDR3 region is CSAWGGVSYEQYF. The CDR3 region has the DNA TGCAGCGCCTGGGGGGGAGTTTCGTACGAGCAGTACTTC.

With respect to this clone: Additional DNA sequences in this sample encode the identical CDR3. The J gene is TRBJ2-2, the V gene TRBV7-3; TRBD2 is a possible D gene (7 bases). Per the germline V gene, CDR1 is SGHTA and CDR2 is FQGTGA. V lost 5 bases to trimming and J lost 7 bases, with 14 bases between them. This CDR3 is 14 amino acids long. CDR3 sequence reads: CASSAFGGLGELFF. The DNA for the CDR3 is TGTGCCAGCAGCGCTTTCGGGGGGCTCGGGGAGCTGTTTTTT.

This chain links TRBV27 with TRBJ2-3; maybe TRBD1 (5 bases). CDR3 length: 14 residues. CDR1 is MNHEY, CDR2 SMNVEV, per germline (reference sequence). V shed 4 bases and J shed 4 bases, with 12 bases lying between them. For the CDR3, the DNA is TGTGCCAGCAGTTCCCTAGGACATTCAGATACGCAGTATTTT. Residues: CASSSLGHSDTQYF.

V gene TRBV4-1 combines with J gene TRBJ1-1; 7 bases map to TRBD1. Germline CDR1 is MGHRA and CDR2 is YSYEKL. The V gene end was trimmed by 0 bases and the J gene end by 1 base; junction bases not matched to a gene: 2. This CDR3 contains 15 residues. This CDR3 reads CASSQETGENTEAFF. DNA of the CDR3: TGCGCCAGCAGCCAAGAAACAGGGGAGAACACTGAAGCTTTCTTT.

The J gene is TRBJ2-5, the V gene TRBV21-1. The DNA end favors TRBJ2-7, so the J call may be wrong. TRBV21-1 is flagged as a pseudogene. The CDR3 covers 16 residues. The CDR3 DNA reads TGTGCCAGCAGCAAAGGAGGTCTGGACCACTCCTACGAGCAGTACTTC. It translates to CASSKGGLDHSYEQYF.

Only one count was recorded for this clone. V gene TRBV7-9 combines with J gene TRBJ2-1, with D maybe TRBD1 (5 bases). This CDR3 spans 12 amino acids. Germline CDR1 is SEHNR and CDR2 is FQNEAQ (reference sequence). The V end lost 7 bases, the J end lost 6 bases, and 10 bases lay between the germline ends. The CDR3 region is CASKGPGNEQFF. The CDR3 bases are TGTGCCAGCAAGGGGCCGGGCAATGAGCAGTTCTTC.

The chain links TRBV18 to TRBJ2-1, with 9 positions matching TRBD2. Trimming at V came to 3 bases and at J to 6 bases, leaving 6 bases not matched to a gene. The germline V gene encodes CDR1 KGHSH and CDR2 LQKENI. This CDR3 is 15 amino acids long. The CDR3 here is CASSPSGTSFNEQFF. The CDR3 DNA reads as TGTGCCAGCTCACCGTCCGGGACTAGCTTCAATGAGCAGTTCTTC.

The chain has TRBV21-1 and TRBJ2-7. TRBV21-1 is tagged as a pseudogene. This CDR3 contains 13 residues. The CDR3 loop is CASSRLNPYEQYF. The CDR3 DNA sequence: TGTGCCAGCAGCAGATTAAACCCCTACGAGCAGTACTTC.

This clone was seen once. J is TRBJ2-7 and V is TRBV6-5; 9 nucleotides align to TRBD2. CDR3 length: 15 residues. After removal of 4 bases from V and 7 bases from J, the junction contained 11 bases not matched to a gene. Germline V gives CDR1 MNHEY, CDR2 SVGAGI. The CDR3 reads CASSSPSGISREQYF. The CDR3 nucleotides are TGTGCCAGCAGTTCTCCTAGCGGGATTTCGAGGGAGCAGTACTTC.